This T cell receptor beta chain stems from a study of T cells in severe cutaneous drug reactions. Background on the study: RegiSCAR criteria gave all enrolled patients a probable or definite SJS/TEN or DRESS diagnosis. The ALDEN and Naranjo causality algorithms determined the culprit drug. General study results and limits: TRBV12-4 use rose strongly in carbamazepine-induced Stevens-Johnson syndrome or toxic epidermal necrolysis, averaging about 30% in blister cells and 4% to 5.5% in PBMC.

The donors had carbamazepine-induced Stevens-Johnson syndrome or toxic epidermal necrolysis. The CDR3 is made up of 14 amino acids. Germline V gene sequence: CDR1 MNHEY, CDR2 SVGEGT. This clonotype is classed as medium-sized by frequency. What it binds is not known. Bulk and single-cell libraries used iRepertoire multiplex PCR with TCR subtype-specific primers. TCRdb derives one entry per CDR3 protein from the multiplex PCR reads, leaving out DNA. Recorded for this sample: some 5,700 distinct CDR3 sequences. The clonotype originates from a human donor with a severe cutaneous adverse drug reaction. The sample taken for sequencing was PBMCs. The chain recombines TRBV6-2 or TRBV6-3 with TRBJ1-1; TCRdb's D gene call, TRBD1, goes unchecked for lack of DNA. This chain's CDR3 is CASIGSDSATEAFF.